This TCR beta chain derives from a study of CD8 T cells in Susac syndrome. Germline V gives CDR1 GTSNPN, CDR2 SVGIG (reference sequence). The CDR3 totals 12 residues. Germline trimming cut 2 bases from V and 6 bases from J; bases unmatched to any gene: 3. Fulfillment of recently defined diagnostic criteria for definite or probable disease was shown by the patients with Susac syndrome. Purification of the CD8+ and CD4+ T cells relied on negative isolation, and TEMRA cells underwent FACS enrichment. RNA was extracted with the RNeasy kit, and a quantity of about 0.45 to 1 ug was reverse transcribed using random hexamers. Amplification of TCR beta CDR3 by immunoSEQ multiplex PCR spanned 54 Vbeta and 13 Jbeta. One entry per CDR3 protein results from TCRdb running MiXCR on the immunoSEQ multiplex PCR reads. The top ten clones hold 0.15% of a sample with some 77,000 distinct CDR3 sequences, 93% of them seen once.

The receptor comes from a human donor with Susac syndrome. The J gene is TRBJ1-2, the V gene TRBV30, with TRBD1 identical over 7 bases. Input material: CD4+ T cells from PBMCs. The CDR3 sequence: CAWSLTGNGYTF. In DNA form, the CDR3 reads TGTGCCTGGAGTCTGACAGGGAATGGCTACACCTTC.